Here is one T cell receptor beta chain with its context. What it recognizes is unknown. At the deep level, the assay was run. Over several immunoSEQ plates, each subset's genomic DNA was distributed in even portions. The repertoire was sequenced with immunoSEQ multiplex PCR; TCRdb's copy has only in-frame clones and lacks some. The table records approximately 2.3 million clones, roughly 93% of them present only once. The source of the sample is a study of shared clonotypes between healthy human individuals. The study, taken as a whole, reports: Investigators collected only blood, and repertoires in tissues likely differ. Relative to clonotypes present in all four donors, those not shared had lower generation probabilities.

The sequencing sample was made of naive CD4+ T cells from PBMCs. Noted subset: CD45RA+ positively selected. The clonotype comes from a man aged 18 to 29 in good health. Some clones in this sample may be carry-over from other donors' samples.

The CDR3 here is CASSQGTGGLSNQPQHF. The CDR3 DNA follows: TGCGCCAGCAGCCAAGGGACAGGGGGCCTTAGCAATCAGCCCCAGCATTTT. This chain connects TRBV4-3 to TRBJ1-5, with 11 nucleotides matching TRBD1. V was clipped by 1 base and J by 0 bases; unmatched bases: 2. The CDR3 consists of 17 residues. Germline assignment: CDR1 LGHNA and CDR2 YSLEER.